The entry that follows covers one TCR beta chain sequence. As yet, its antigen is unknown. CDR3 size: 13 residues. V was pared by 6 bases and J by 10 bases, with 8 bases of the junction left unmatched. It was with a sample-barcoded 5' primer and a J-beta primer mix that a second PCR of roughly 6 to 11 cycles was run. TCRdb re-called the 5' RACE reads through MiXCR, storing one row per CDR3 protein. The sample lists around 1.5 million distinct CDR3 sequences, around 42% occurring once. This sample is part of a study of blood T cells in healthy people across ages. Study-wide points: Aged donors had fewer naive CD4+ cells and lower diversity than long-lived donors.

The source of this sequence is a woman between 18 and 30 years old in good health. The sequenced material came from blood. V usage is TRBV12-3 or TRBV12-4 and J usage is TRBJ2-7, with 11 bases matching TRBD1. The DNA for the CDR3 is TGTGCCAGCAGCCCTAGGGACAGGGGGAAACAGTACTTC. This codes for CASSPRDRGKQYF.